This T cell receptor beta chain was recovered during a study of T-cell memory formation after mild COVID-19. Looking at the study overall: Clusters of TCRs were largely donor specific.

This clonotype was seen only a few times. TCRdb re-analysed the 5' RACE reads in MiXCR, keeping a single row per CDR3 protein. Altogether almost 550,000 distinct CDR3 sequences are present, about a fifth being singletons, with the ten largest covering under 15%. The V end lost 5 bases, the J end lost 2 bases, and 13 bases lay between the germline ends. The CDR3 runs to 15 residues. Germline assignment: CDR1 SEHNR and CDR2 FQNEAQ (reference sequence). Sequences were obtained from PBMCs or a T cell subset sorted from them (not recorded which). This sequence originates from an adult woman who had mild COVID-19 (a few samples of this study predate the infection). Cell type and time point are not known. This chain uses TRBV7-9 with TRBJ2-1; weak D call: TRBD1 (5 bases). CDR3 amino acids: CASSPRTLTYNEQFF. As DNA, the CDR3 is TGTGCCAGCAGCCCCCGGACACTAACCTACAATGAGCAGTTCTTC.